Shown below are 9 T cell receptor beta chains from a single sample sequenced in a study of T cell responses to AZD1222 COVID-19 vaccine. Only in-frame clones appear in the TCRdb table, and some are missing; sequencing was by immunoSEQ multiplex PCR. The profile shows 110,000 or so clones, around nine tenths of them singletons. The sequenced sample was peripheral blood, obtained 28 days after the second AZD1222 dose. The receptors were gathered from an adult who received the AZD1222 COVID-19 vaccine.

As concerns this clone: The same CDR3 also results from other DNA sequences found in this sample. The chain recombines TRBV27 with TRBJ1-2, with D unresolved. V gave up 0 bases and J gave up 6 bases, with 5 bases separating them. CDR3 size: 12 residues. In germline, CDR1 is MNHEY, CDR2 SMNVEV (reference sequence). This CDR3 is CASSLSGNGYTF. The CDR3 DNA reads TGTGCCAGCAGTTTATCTGGGAATGGCTACACCTTC.

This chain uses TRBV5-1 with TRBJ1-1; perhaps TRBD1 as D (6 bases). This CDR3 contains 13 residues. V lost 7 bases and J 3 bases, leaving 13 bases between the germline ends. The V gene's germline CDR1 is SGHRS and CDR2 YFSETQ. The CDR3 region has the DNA TGCGCCAGCGGTACAGGGCAGGACACTGAAGCTTTCTTT. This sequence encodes CASGTGQDTEAFF. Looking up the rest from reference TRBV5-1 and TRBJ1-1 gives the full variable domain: KAGVTQTPRYLIKTRGQQVTLSCSPISGHRSVSWYQQTPGQGLQFLFEYFSETQRNKGNFPGRFSGRQFSNSRSEMNVSTLELGDSALYLCASGTGQDTEAFFGQGTRLTVV.

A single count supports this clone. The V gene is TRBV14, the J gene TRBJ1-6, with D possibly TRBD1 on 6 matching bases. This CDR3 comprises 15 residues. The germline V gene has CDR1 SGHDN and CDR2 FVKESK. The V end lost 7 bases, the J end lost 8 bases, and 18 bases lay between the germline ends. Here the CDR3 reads CASTSRGGRDSPLHF. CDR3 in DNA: TGTGCCAGCACATCACGAGGGGGGCGCGATTCACCCCTCCACTTT.

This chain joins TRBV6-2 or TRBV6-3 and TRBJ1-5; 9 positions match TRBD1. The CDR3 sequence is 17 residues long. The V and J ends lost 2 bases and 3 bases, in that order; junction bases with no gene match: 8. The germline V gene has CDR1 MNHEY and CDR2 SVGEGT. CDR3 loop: CASSYPRTGVYNQPQHF. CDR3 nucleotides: TGTGCCAGCAGTTACCCCCGGACAGGGGTATACAATCAGCCCCAGCATTTT.

The CDR3 DNA sequence: TGTGCCAGCAGCTTAGAACCTAGCGGGAAAGAACAGTTCTTC. This encodes CASSLEPSGKEQFF. The chain joins TRBV11-2 to TRBJ2-1, with TRBD2 identical over 9 bases. V was pared by 0 bases and J by 13 bases, with 7 bases of the junction left unmatched. The CDR3 sequence is 14 residues long. Germline CDR1 and CDR2: SGHAT and FQNNGV.

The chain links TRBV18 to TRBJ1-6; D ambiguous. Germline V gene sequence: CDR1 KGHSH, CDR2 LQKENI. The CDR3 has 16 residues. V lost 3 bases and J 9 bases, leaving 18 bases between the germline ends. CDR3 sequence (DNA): TGTGCCAGCTCACCCACGACCCGGGAGAATGTTTCACCCCTCCACTTT. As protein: CASSPTTRENVSPLHF.

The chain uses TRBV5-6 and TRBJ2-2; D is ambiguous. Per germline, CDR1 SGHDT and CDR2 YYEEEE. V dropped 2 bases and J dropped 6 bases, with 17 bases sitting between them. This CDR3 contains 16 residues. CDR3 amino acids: CASSFPSLVVPGELFF. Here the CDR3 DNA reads TGTGCCAGCAGCTTCCCCAGCCTCGTCGTCCCCGGGGAGCTGTTTTTT.

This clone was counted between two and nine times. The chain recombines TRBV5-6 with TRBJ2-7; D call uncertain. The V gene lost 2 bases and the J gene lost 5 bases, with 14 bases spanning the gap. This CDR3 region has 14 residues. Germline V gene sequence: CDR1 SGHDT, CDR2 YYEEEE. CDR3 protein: CASSLGRVQDEQYF. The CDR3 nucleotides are TGTGCCAGCAGCTTAGGAAGGGTTCAGGACGAGCAGTACTTC.

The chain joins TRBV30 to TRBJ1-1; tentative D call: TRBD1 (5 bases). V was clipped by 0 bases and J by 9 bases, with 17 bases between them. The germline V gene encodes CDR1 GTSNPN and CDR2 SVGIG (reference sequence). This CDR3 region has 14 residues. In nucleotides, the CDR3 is TGTGCCTGGAGTGTACTATCAGGACAAGTAAAAGCTTTCTTT. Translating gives CAWSVLSGQVKAFF.